The clone carrying this T cell receptor (beta chain) has only one observation. Its antigen is not known. The source of the sample is a study of T cells in localized non-small cell lung cancer. Study conclusions and caveats: For the top 100 tumor clones, a median roughly 53 also appeared in adjacent lung. Among the tissues sampled, uninvolved adjacent lung had the highest T cell clonality, above tumor.

The method was immunoSEQ multiplex PCR; TCRdb's version includes in-frame clones alone and lacks a portion of them. Found here are about 37,000 clones, around 90% of them singletons; the top ten hold 10% to 15%. Germline CDR1 MNHEY, CDR2 SVGAGI. V was clipped by 5 bases and J by 0 bases, with 10 bases between them. CDR3 length equals 14 residues. The sequencing here drew on peripheral blood mononuclear cells, taken before any cancer treatment. J is TRBJ1-1 and V is TRBV6-5, with D unclear. The TCR was taken from a female donor at least 60 years old with stage II lung adenocarcinoma. The CDR3 coding sequence is TGTGCCAGCAGTGCTGAGATTTTGAACACTGAAGCTTTCTTT. Encoded protein: CASSAEILNTEAFF.